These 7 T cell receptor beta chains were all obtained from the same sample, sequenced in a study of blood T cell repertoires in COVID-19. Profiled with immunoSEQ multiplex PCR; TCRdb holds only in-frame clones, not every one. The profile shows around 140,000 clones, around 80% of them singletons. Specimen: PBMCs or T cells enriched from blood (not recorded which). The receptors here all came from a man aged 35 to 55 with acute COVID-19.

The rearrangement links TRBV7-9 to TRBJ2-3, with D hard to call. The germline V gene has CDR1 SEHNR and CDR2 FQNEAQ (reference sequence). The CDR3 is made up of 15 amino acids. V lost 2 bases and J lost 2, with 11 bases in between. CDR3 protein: CASSLLPRPTDTQYF. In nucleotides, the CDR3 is TGTGCCAGCAGCTTACTCCCGCGGCCCACAGATACGCAGTATTTT.

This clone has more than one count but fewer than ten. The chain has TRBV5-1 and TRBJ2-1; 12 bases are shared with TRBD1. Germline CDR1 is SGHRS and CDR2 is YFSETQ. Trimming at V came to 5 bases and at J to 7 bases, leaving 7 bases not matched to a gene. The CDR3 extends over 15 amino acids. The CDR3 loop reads CASRTGTGGANEQFF. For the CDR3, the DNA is TGCGCCAGCAGAACCGGGACAGGGGGCGCGAATGAGCAGTTCTTC.

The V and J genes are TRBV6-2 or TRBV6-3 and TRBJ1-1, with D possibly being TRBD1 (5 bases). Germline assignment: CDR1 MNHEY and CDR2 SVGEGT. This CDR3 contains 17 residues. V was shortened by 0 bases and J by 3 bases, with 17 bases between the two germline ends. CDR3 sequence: CASSYSKEGPGDTEAFF. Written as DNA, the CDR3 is TGTGCCAGCAGTTACTCGAAGGAGGGACCGGGAGACACTGAAGCTTTCTTT.

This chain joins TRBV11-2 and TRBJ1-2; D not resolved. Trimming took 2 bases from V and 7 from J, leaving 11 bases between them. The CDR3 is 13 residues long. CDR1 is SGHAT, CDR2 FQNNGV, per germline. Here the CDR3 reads CASSLQWRGGYTF. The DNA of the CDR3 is TGTGCCAGCAGCTTACAGTGGAGAGGTGGCTACACCTTC. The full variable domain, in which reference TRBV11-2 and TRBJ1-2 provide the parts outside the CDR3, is EAGVAQSPRYKIIEKRQSVAFWCNPISGHATLYWYQQILGQGPKLLIQFQNNGVVDDSQLPKDRFSAERLKGVDSTLKIQPAKLEDSAVYLCASSLQWRGGYTFGSGTRLTVV.

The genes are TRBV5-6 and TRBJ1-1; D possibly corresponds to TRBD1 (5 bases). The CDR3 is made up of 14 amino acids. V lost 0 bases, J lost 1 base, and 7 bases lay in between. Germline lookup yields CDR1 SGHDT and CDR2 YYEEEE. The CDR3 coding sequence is TGTGCCAGCAGCTTGGACAGGCCGAACACTGAAGCTTTCTTT. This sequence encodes CASSLDRPNTEAFF. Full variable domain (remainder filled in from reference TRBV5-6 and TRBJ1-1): DAGVTQSPTHLIKTRGQQVTLRCSPKSGHDTVSWYQQALGQGPQFIFQYYEEEERQRGNFPDRFSGHQFPNYSSELNVNALLLGDSALYLCASSLDRPNTEAFFGQGTRLTVV.

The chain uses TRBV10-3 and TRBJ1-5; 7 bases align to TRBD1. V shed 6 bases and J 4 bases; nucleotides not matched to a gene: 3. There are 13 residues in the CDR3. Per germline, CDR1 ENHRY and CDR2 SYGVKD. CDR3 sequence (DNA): TGTGCCATCAGGGGGACAGAGAATCAGCCCCAGCATTTT. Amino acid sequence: CAIRGTENQPQHF.

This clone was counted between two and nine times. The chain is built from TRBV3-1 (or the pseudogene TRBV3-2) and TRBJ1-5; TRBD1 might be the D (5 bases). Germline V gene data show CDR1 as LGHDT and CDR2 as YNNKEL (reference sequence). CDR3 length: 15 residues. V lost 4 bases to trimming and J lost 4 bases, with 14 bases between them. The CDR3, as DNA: TGTGCCAGCAGCCTGGCGGGGGGAGGAAATCAGCCCCAGCATTTT. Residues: CASSLAGGGNQPQHF.